This TCR beta chain was documented in a study of read filtering for tumor transcriptome and immune sequencing. On the study more broadly: R-ISS stage counts were about 8 for I, 15 to 20 for II, about seven for III.

Whole-study results and caveats: Dropping single-read clonotypes raised IR-seq and RNA-seq shared-clonotype correlation. IR-seq captured clonotypes deeper and more reliably than RNA-seq. In IR-seq, single-read clonotypes were roughly 80% of clonotypes but 3.5% to 4% of reads.

Trimming pared 3 bases from V and 8 bases from J, leaving 15 bases between. CDR3 length: 14 residues. Germline-derived CDR1 and CDR2 are MNHEY and SMNVEV (reference sequence). From 300 to 450 ng of RNA, a library with molecular barcoded alpha/delta and beta/gamma adaptors was made. TCRdb reprocessed the reads with MiXCR, giving one entry per CDR3 protein. Found here are tens of thousands of distinct CDR3 sequences, 20% to 25% of them singletons; the top ten hold about a sixth. This clonotype came up many times. What it binds is not known. The material sequenced was a population of CD138-negative cells sorted from bone marrow. The gene calls are TRBV27 and TRBJ2-3; a possible D gene is TRBD2 (6 bases). The receptor's source is a donor at least 40 years old with multiple myeloma. The CDR3: CASSFEPWGGTQYF. CDR3 coding DNA: TGTGCCAGCAGTTTTGAGCCCTGGGGAGGTACGCAGTATTTT.